The source of this T cell receptor beta chain is a study of blood T cell repertoires in COVID-19. Original analysis: The authors estimated nucleated cell counts from reference gene primer amplification. The protocol was immunoSEQ multiplex PCR, while the TCRdb copy is restricted to in-frame clones and leaves out a portion. V, J and clone size are taken as reported in that table, and D and trimming were inferred from the DNA itself. The sample records tens of thousands of clones, more than 65% being singletons. The source material was peripheral blood. This TCR was recovered from a man aged 55 to 70 with acute or convalescent COVID-19.

CDR3 amino acids: CATIRGAGNGYTF. DNA for the CDR3: TGTGCCACGATCCGCGGGGCAGGGAATGGCTACACCTTC. The chain carries TRBV24-1 and TRBJ1-2, with D possibly being TRBD1 (5 bases). Trimming shortened V by 10 bases and J by 6 bases, and 17 bases separated the two germline ends. The CDR3 runs 13 residues. Germline loops: CDR1 KGHDR, CDR2 SFDVKD.